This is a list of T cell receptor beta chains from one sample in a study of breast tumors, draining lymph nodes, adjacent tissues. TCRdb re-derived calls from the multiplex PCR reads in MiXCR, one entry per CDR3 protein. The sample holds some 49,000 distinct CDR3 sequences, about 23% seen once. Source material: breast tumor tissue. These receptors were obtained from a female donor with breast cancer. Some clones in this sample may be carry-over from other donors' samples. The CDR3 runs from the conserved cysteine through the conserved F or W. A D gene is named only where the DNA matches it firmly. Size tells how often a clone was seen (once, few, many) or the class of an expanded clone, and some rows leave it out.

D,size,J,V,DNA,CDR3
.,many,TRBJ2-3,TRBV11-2,TGTGCCAGCAGCTTAGCCCCTCAAAGGGAAGATACGCAGTATTTT,CASSLAPQREDTQYF
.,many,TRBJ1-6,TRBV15,TGTGCCACCAGCTTCGGCGGGGATAATTCACCCCTCCACTTT,CATSFGGDNSPLHF
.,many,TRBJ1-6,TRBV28,TGTGCCAGCAGTTTGTTGATTAATTCACCCCTCCACTTT,CASSLLINSPLHF
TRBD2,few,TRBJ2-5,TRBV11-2,TGTGCCAGCAGCACAATTAGCGGGAGGGCCGGAGAGACCCAGTACTTC,CASSTISGRAGETQYF
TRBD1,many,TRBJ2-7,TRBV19,TGTGCCAGTAGTACGACAGGGTTCCCCTACGAGCAGTACTTC,CASSTTGFPYEQYF
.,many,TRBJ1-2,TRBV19,TGTGCCACCCAGGGTAGAGGGGCACCCTGGGGCTATGGCTACACCTTC,CATQGRGAPWGYGYTF
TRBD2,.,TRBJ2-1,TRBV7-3,TGTGCCAGCAGCTTGTGGGAGGGGAGCAATGAGCAGTTCTTC,CASSLWEGSNEQFF
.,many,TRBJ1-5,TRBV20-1,TGCAGTGCTAGCGGACAGCCAGGACAGCCCCAGCATTTT,CSASGQPGQPQHF
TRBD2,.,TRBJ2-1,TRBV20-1,TGCAGTGCTAGAGATAGGGGACTAGCAAATGAGCAGTTCTTC,CSARDRGLANEQFF
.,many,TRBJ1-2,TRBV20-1,TGCAGTGCTAGGGACTCGGGAGGCTACACCTTC,CSARDSGGYTF
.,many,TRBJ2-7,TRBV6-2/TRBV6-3,TGTGCCAGCAGCCGGGGTTCCTACGAGCAGTACTTC,CASSRGSYEQYF
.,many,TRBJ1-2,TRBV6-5,TGTGCCAGCAGGAAGAGGCAACTGGATGGCTACACCTTC,CASRKRQLDGYTF
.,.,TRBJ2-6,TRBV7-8,TGTGCCAGCAGCTTAATGGCCAGATCTGGGGCCAACGTCCTGACTTTC,CASSLMARSGANVLTF
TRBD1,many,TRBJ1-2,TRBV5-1,TGCGCCAGCAGCTCAGGGGGCGCATTTGGCTACACCTTC,CASSSGGAFGYTF
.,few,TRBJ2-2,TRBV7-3,TGTGCCAGCAGCCCCAGGGTCCCCGGGGAGCTGTTTTTT,CASSPRVPGELFF
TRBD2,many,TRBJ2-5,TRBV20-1,TGCAGTGCTACCAAAGCGGGAGTTGAAGAGACCCAGTACTTC,CSATKAGVEETQYF
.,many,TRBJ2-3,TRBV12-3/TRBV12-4,TGTGCCAGCAGTTTAAACAGTGCGAGTACAGATACGCAGTATTTT,CASSLNSASTDTQYF
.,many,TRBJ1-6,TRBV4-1,TGCGCCAGCAGCCAAGACAGGCGTAATTCACCCCTCCACTTT,CASSQDRRNSPLHF
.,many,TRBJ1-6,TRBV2,TGTGCCAGCACCGGAAGATACGGTAATTCACCCCTCCACTTT,CASTGRYGNSPLHF
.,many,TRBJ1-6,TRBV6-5,TGTGCCAGCAGTTACAGGGCCCCGGATTCACCCCTCCACTTT,CASSYRAPDSPLHF
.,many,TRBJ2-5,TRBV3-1,TGTGCCAGCAGCCAGGGGGGGGGCACTCAGGGAGAGACCCAGTACTTC,CASSQGGGTQGETQYF
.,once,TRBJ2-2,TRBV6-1,TGTGCCAGCAGTGAAGAGTGGAACACCGGGGAGCTGTTTTTT,CASSEEWNTGELFF
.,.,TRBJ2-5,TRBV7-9,TGTGCCAGCAGCCCTCAGGGTTACCAAGAGACCCAGTACTTC,CASSPQGYQETQYF
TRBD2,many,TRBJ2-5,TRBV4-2,TGTGCCAGCAGCCAAGAGGCGGGGGGGGCCACCGGGGGGTCAGAGACCCAGTACTTC,CASSQEAGGATGGSETQYF
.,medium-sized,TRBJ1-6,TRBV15,TGTGCCACCAGCAGAGACAGGCAGGATAATTCACCCCTCCACTTT,CATSRDRQDNSPLHF
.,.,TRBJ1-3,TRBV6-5,TGTGCCAGCAGTTACTCGAGTGCAGGACACCTCTCTGGAAACACCATATATTTT,CASSYSSAGHLSGNTIYF
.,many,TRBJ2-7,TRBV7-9,TGTGCCAGCAGCGCAGGGTTCCACGAGCAGTACTTC,CASSAGFHEQYF
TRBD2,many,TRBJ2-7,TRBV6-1,TGTGCCAGCAGACCCACTAGCGGGAGTCCGGAGGAGCAGTACTTC,CASRPTSGSPEEQYF
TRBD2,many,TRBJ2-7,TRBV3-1,TGTGCCAGCAGCCAAGGGTTTGGGGGACTAGCGACCTACGAGCAGTACTTC,CASSQGFGGLATYEQYF
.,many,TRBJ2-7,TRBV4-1,TGCGCCAGCAGCCAAGATTCCGGTCCCCCCGACTACGAGCAGTACTTC,CASSQDSGPPDYEQYF
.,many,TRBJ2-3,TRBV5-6,TGTGCCAGCAGCTCTAGGGGAGGTACGCAGTATTTT,CASSSRGGTQYF
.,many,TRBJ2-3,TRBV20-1,TGCAGTGCTTCGCCCCCCACTCGGGCAGATACGCAGTATTTT,CSASPPTRADTQYF
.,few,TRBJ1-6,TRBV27,TGTGCCACCAGTTCAGGAAAGGGTCTTTCACCCCTCCACTTT,CATSSGKGLSPLHF
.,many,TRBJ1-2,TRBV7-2,TGTGCCAGCAGCTCCCTGGCAGGGTCGAACTATGGCTACACCTTC,CASSSLAGSNYGYTF
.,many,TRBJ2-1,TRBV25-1,TGTGCCAGCAGTGAATCATCGGGGAATGAGCAGTTCTTC,CASSESSGNEQFF
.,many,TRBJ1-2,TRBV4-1,TGCGCCAGCAGTCCCAGCGAGGGTAGGATCGATGGCTACACCTTC,CASSPSEGRIDGYTF
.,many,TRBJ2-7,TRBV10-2,TGCGCCAGCAGTGAGTACAGTTCCTACGAGCAGTACTTC,CASSEYSSYEQYF
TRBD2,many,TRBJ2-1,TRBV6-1,TGTGCCAGCAGTGATTCTAGCGGGGGGACCTACAATGAGCAGTTCTTC,CASSDSSGGTYNEQFF
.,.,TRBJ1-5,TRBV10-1,TGCGCCAGCAATGGGGAATCCAATCAGCCCCAGCATTTT,CASNGESNQPQHF
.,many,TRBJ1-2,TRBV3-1,TGTGCCAGCAGCCAAGGGGGACAAGCCATTAGGGGCTACACCTTC,CASSQGGQAIRGYTF
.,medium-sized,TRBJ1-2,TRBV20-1,TGCAGTGCTAGAGATATCGGGGTCGGCTACACCTTC,CSARDIGVGYTF
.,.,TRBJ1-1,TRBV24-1,TGTGCCACCAGGGGGAAGAACACTGAAGCTTTCTTT,CATRGKNTEAFF
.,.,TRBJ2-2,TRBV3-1,TGTGCCAGCAGCCAACAAGGGGGTCCCGGGGAGCTGTTTTTT,CASSQQGGPGELFF
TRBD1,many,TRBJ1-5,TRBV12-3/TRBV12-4,TGTGCCAGCAGTCCGGGACAGGGGTTTAGCAATCAGCCCCAGCATTTT,CASSPGQGFSNQPQHF
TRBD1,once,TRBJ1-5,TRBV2,TGTGCCAGCAGCGGGACAGGGGTGAATCAGCCCCAGCATTTT,CASSGTGVNQPQHF
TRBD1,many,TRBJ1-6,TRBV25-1,TGTGCCAGCAGTGCATATCCCGGGACAGTAAATTCACCCCTCCACTTT,CASSAYPGTVNSPLHF
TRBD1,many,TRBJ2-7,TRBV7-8,TGTGCCAGCAGCTTAGGGAGCTTTCTACGGGACAGCTCCTACGAGCAGTACTTC,CASSLGSFLRDSSYEQYF
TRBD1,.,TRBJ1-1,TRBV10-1,TGCGCCAGCAGCCTAGGGGGCTCGGACACTGAAGCTTTCTTT,CASSLGGSDTEAFF
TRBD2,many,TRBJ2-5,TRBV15,TGTGCCACCGGAGGCGGGGGGGATGAGACCCAGTACTTC,CATGGGGDETQYF
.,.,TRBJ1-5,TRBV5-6,TGTGCCAGCAGCTTTCGCAGGGGTGGCAATCAGCCCCAGCATTTT,CASSFRRGGNQPQHF
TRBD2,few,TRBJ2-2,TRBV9,TGTGCCAGCCGGCGCTCGGGGGGGAGCGGGGAGCTGTTTTTT,CASRRSGGSGELFF
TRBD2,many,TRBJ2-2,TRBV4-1,TGCGCCAGCAGCTACAGCGGGGGGGCCCCCGGGGAGCTGTTTTTT,CASSYSGGAPGELFF
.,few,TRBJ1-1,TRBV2,TGTGCCAGCAGATTCGATACTGAAGCTTTCTTT,CASRFDTEAFF
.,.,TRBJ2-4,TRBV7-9,TGTGCCAGCAGCTTAGTGGTTCAGACAGGCAAAAGCATTCAGTACTTC,CASSLVVQTGKSIQYF
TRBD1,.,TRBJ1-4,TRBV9,TGTGCCAGCAGCGCCCGGGACAGGGTGTTTGGTAATGAAAAACTGTTTTTT,CASSARDRVFGNEKLFF
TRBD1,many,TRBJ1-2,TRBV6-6,TGTGCCAGCAGTTACCCCGGACAGGGAGACGGCTACACCTTC,CASSYPGQGDGYTF
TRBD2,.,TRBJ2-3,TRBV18,TGTGCCAGCTTGCCGGGACTACTCACAGATACGCAGTATTTT,CASLPGLLTDTQYF
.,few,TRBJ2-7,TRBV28,TGTGCCAGCAGCATGCCCCTTACTAGCGAGCAGTACTTC,CASSMPLTSEQYF